The 27 T cell receptor beta chains in this list originate from one sample, sequenced in a study of T cell changes during pregnancy in multiple sclerosis. Libraries were prepared by immunoSEQ multiplex PCR; TCRdb keeps only in-frame clonotypes and omits some of them. The sample comprises 40,000 or so clones, 94% of which are singletons, and roughly 8.1% rests with the top ten. The sequencing here drew on CD8+ T cells from peripheral blood mononuclear cells, taken in the third trimester of pregnancy. These receptors all stem from a female donor with multiple sclerosis, enrolled in a pregnancy study.

The chain carries TRBV29-1 and TRBJ2-1; 12 nucleotides line up with TRBD2. J gave up 10 bases and V 8 bases, and 9 bases lay outside the gene matches. There are 13 residues in the CDR3. CDR1 and CDR2 (germline): SQVTM, ANQGSEA. CDR3 amino acids: CSLRLAGEREQFF. CDR3 coding DNA: TGCAGCTTAAGACTAGCGGGAGAGAGGGAGCAGTTCTTC.

The J gene is TRBJ2-7, the V gene TRBV9; no clear D gene. The germline V gene has CDR1 SGDLS and CDR2 YYNGEE. The CDR3 loop spans 13 amino acids. The V end lost 3 bases, the J end lost 9 bases, and 16 bases lay between the germline ends. The CDR3 DNA is TGTGCCAGCAGCGATTCCCTAGGCATCGGGCAGTACTTC. This encodes CASSDSLGIGQYF.

This rearrangement joins TRBV5-6 to TRBJ2-7; 10 nucleotides match TRBD2. CDR1 and CDR2 from the germline V gene are SGHDT and YYEEEE. The CDR3 totals 14 residues. V lost 7 bases to trimming and J lost 3 bases; unmatched junction nucleotides: 7. The CDR3 nucleotides are TGTGCCAGCGGAACCGGGACTAGCGTCTACGAGCAGTACTTC. Its protein is CASGTGTSVYEQYF.

This clone was seen a single time. This rearrangement joins TRBV5-1 to TRBJ1-2; D is unresolved. This CDR3 contains 13 residues. From germline, CDR1 is SGHRS and CDR2 YFSETQ. V lost 0 bases, J lost 4 bases, and 7 bases lay in between. CDR3 sequence (DNA): TGCGCCAGCAGCTTGGTAATCTCCTATGGCTACACCTTC. The encoded protein is CASSLVISYGYTF.

This sequence joins TRBV5-6 and TRBJ2-3; no definite D call. With 2 bases removed from V and 0 bases from J, the gap between germline ends came to 10 bases. Germline CDR1 reads SGHDT; CDR2 reads YYEEEE. The CDR3 contains 15 residues. This CDR3 is CASSFRLTSTDTQYF. In nucleotides, the CDR3 is TGTGCCAGCAGCTTCCGGTTAACTAGCACAGATACGCAGTATTTT.

The chain employs TRBV27 and TRBJ2-1, with 9 bases fitting TRBD2. The CDR3 has 11 amino acids. Unmatched junction bases numbered 3, after V lost 8 bases and J lost 10 bases. The germline V gene encodes CDR1 MNHEY and CDR2 SMNVEV (reference sequence). In DNA, the CDR3 is TGTGCCAGCTGCGGGAGGGGGGAGCAGTTCTTC. Translating gives CASCGRGEQFF.

The gene calls are TRBV11-3 and TRBJ2-1; the D gene is possibly TRBD2 (6 bases). This CDR3 is 17 amino acids long. V gave up 4 bases and J gave up 4 bases, with 20 bases separating them. Per the germline V gene, CDR1 is SGHNT and CDR2 is YENEEA. The CDR3 DNA follows: TGTGCCAGCAGCTCGATACTATCGGGACTTACTTACAATGAGCAGTTCTTC. Its translation is CASSSILSGLTYNEQFF.

For the CDR3, the DNA is TGTGCCAGCAGTCCCGGGACAGGTGGAGAGACCCAGTACTTC. This encodes CASSPGTGGETQYF. J is TRBJ2-5 and V is TRBV6-5, with TRBD1 matching over 8 bases. V lost 5 bases and J lost 4; bases outside the gene matches: 6. CDR1 MNHEY and CDR2 SVGAGI come from the germline V gene. The CDR3 runs 14 residues.

The chain carries TRBV2 and TRBJ2-7, with a possible D match to TRBD1 (5 bases). In germline, CDR1 is SNHLY, CDR2 FYNNEI. V lost 4 bases and J lost 2, with 12 bases in between. The length of the CDR3 is 14 residues. The CDR3 region has the DNA TGTGCCAGCAGTGGGACACCCAGGGCCTACGAGCAGTACTTC. Translating gives CASSGTPRAYEQYF.

The DNA of the CDR3 is TGTGCCAGCAGTTTTAGTGCCGGGGAGCTGTTTTTT. It codes for CASSFSAGELFF. The chain couples TRBV27 to TRBJ2-2; D not certain. The germline V gene has CDR1 MNHEY and CDR2 SMNVEV (reference sequence). Between the trimmed V and J ends, which lost 3 bases and 6 bases, there was a span of 5 bases. CDR3 length: 12 amino acids.

The chain recombines TRBV5-4 with TRBJ2-7; 10 bases agree with TRBD2. The CDR3 loop spans 14 amino acids. Germline V gene sequence: CDR1 SGHNT, CDR2 YYREEE (reference sequence). The ends lost 0 bases at V and 5 bases at J; junction bases unmatched: 2. The CDR3 region has the DNA TGTGCCAGCAGCTTGGGCCTAGCGGGAGACGAGCAGTACTTC. Its protein is CASSLGLAGDEQYF.

The rearrangement joins TRBV29-1 to TRBJ2-1; TRBD1 matches 7 bases. CDR1 is SQVTM and CDR2 is ANQGSEA in the germline V gene. This CDR3 region has 13 residues. V was pared by 6 bases and J by 12 bases, with 14 bases of the junction left unmatched. CDR3 residues: CSVATGARGWQFF. DNA for the CDR3: TGCAGCGTCGCCACAGGGGCCCGGGGTTGGCAGTTCTTC.

CDR3 in amino acids: CASSSFPGFNYF. The CDR3 DNA sequence: TGTGCCAGCAGTAGTTTCCCGGGATTCAACTACTTC. This chain uses TRBV28 with TRBJ2-7; D is perhaps TRBD2 (5 bases). The CDR3 is 12 amino acids. The germline V and J ends were trimmed by 5 bases and 13 bases, with 18 bases remaining between them. Germline lookup yields CDR1 MDHEN and CDR2 SYDVKM.

This sequence joins TRBV19 and TRBJ2-7; D is possibly TRBD1 (5 bases). CDR1 is LNHDA, CDR2 SQIVND, per germline (reference sequence). V lost 3 bases, J lost 3 bases, and 15 bases lay in between. CDR3 size: 15 residues. The chain's CDR3 is CASSIRQQLFYEQYF. CDR3 sequence (DNA): TGTGCCAGTAGTATTCGACAGCAGCTCTTCTACGAGCAGTACTTC. The whole variable domain, remainder taken from reference TRBV19 and TRBJ2-7, is DGGITQSPKYLFRKEGQNVTLSCEQNLNHDAMYWYRQDPGQGLRLIYYSQIVNDFQKGDIAEGYSVSREKKESFPLTVTSAQKNPTAFYLCASSIRQQLFYEQYFGPGTRLTVT.

The chain carries TRBV7-3 and TRBJ2-5, with 11 bases lining up with TRBD2. The V segment lost 5 bases and the J segment 1 base; nucleotides outside the gene matches: 3. Germline CDR1 SGHTA, CDR2 FQGTGA. CDR3 size: 15 residues. The CDR3: CASSLSGGVQETQYF. In nucleotides, the CDR3 is TGTGCCAGCAGCCTTAGCGGGGGGGTCCAAGAGACCCAGTACTTC.

The chain uses TRBV19 and TRBJ1-2, with 8 bases that match TRBD1. Per the germline V gene, CDR1 is LNHDA and CDR2 is SQIVND (reference sequence). The ends lost 5 bases at V and 4 bases at J; junction bases unmatched: 9. The length of the CDR3 is 15 residues. The CDR3 is CASSVQGAQGYGYTF. The DNA for the CDR3 is TGTGCCAGTAGTGTCCAGGGGGCGCAAGGCTATGGCTACACCTTC.

The J gene is TRBJ2-7, the V gene TRBV28; maybe TRBD2 (6 bases). The CDR3 covers 12 residues. Germline V gene sequence: CDR1 MDHEN, CDR2 SYDVKM. Trimming left V 6 bases short and J 3 bases short, with 9 bases between. The DNA of the CDR3 is TGTGCCAGCAGCCGGGGGTTCTACGAGCAGTACTTC. It is translated as CASSRGFYEQYF.

The chain carries TRBV9 and TRBJ2-7; a possible D gene is TRBD1 (6 bases). V was cut by 3 bases and J by 4 bases, with 14 bases left in between. Germline values: CDR1 SGDLS, CDR2 YYNGEE. The CDR3 runs to 14 residues. DNA for the CDR3: TGTGCCAGCAGCGCAGGGGCCGGTGAATACGAGCAGTACTTC. It encodes CASSAGAGEYEQYF.

The V and J genes are TRBV9 and TRBJ2-1; the match to TRBD2 covers 15 bases. Trimming at V came to 3 bases and at J to 8 bases, leaving 3 bases not matched to a gene. Germline V gives CDR1 SGDLS, CDR2 YYNGEE. This CDR3 spans 15 amino acids. This CDR3 reads CASSEGTSGGHEQFF. In DNA form, the CDR3 reads TGTGCCAGCAGCGAAGGGACTAGCGGGGGGCATGAGCAGTTCTTC.

This chain links TRBV6-5 with TRBJ1-1; the match to TRBD1 covers 8 bases. V dropped 2 bases and J dropped 1; count of bases not matched to a gene: 3. The germline CDR1 and CDR2 sequences are MNHEY and SVGAGI. The CDR3 extends over 15 amino acids. CDR3: CASSYRTGSNTEAFF. The CDR3 coding sequence is TGTGCCAGCAGTTACCGGACAGGGTCGAACACTGAAGCTTTCTTT.

This chain connects TRBV6-1 to TRBJ1-2; no clear D. This CDR3 has 12 residues. Germline V gives CDR1 MNHNS, CDR2 SASEGT. Trimming cost V 7 bases and J 5 bases, with 11 bases left between them. This CDR3 reads CASKGSGYGYTF. In nucleotides, the CDR3 is TGTGCCAGCAAGGGAAGCGGTTATGGCTACACCTTC.

The chain couples TRBV5-8 to TRBJ2-7; 9 bases match TRBD2. V was clipped by 0 bases and J by 3 bases; unmatched bases: 19. In germline, CDR1 is SGHTS, CDR2 YDEGEE. The CDR3 has 20 amino acids. The chain's CDR3 is CASSLGDSGSLVLEDYEQYF. The DNA for the CDR3 is TGTGCCAGCAGCTTGGGTGATAGCGGGAGCCTCGTTTTGGAAGACTACGAGCAGTACTTC.

This chain links TRBV30 with TRBJ1-5; possible D gene TRBD1, 6 bases. With 4 bases removed from V and 1 base from J, the gap between germline ends came to 14 bases. The germline gives CDR1 GTSNPN, CDR2 SVGIG (reference sequence). This CDR3 comprises 15 residues. In nucleotides, the CDR3 is TGTGCCTGGACCGCGGGGGGCAGCAGCAATCAGCCCCAGCATTTT. As protein: CAWTAGGSSNQPQHF.

V usage is TRBV11-2 and J usage is TRBJ1-4, with D possibly being TRBD1 (6 bases). This CDR3 comprises 18 residues. Trimming pared 1 base from V and 7 bases from J, leaving 22 bases between. Per germline, CDR1 SGHAT and CDR2 FQNNGV. CDR3 coding DNA: TGTGCCAGCAGCTTAGGACAGGATTTTGGACCGATTGGTGAAAAACTGTTTTTT. Protein: CASSLGQDFGPIGEKLFF.

The chain carries TRBV4-1 and TRBJ2-2; D uncertain. V was clipped by 1 base and J by 4 bases, with 4 bases between them. The V gene's germline CDR1 is MGHRA and CDR2 YSYEKL. This CDR3 region has 13 residues. As DNA, the CDR3 is TGCGCCAGCAGCCAAGCCTCCACCGGGGAGCTGTTTTTT. Its protein product is CASSQASTGELFF.

The sample holds one count of this clone. This rearrangement joins TRBV4-2 to TRBJ2-7; 8 bases align to TRBD2. Germline trimming cut 4 bases from V and 7 bases from J; bases unmatched to any gene: 15. Germline V gives CDR1 LGHNA, CDR2 YNFKEQ. CDR3 length: 16 residues. The CDR3 DNA reads as TGTGCCAGCAGCCGAGGATTAGCGGGACCCCGAGAGGAGCAGTACTTC. Amino acids: CASSRGLAGPREEQYF.

This rearrangement joins TRBV6-1 to TRBJ1-5; D is ambiguous. The V and J ends lost 3 bases and 3 bases respectively, with 15 bases between them. CDR1 is MNHNS, CDR2 SASEGT, per germline. The CDR3 sequence is 16 residues long. CDR3 sequence: CASSDPSRIYNQPQHF. The CDR3 nucleotides are TGTGCCAGCAGTGATCCTAGCAGGATATACAATCAGCCCCAGCATTTT.